Listed below are T cell receptor beta chains from one sample, sequenced in a study of sequential checkpoint blockade in melanoma. Generated by immunoSEQ multiplex PCR, the TCRdb table keeps only in-frame clones and is missing some. The sample holds around 20,000 clones, around 75% seen once. This specimen consisted of CD8+ T cells sorted from blood (inferred from file names), obtained from a patient given nivolumab and ipilimumab in sequence. These receptors originate from a human donor with melanoma. The CDR3 runs from the conserved cysteine through the conserved F or W. A D gene is named only where the DNA matches it firmly. A row's size may be missing; if present it is once, few, many or a size class.

size	D	V	J	CDR3	DNA
.	.	TRBV6-1	TRBJ1-3	CASIEGSGNTIYF	TGTGCCAGCATCGAGGGAAGTGGAAACACCATATATTTT
.	TRBD1	TRBV28	TRBJ1-2	CASSFEGAGGYTF	TGCGCCAGCAGTTTTGAGGGGGCCGGTGGCTACACCTTC
.	TRBD1	TRBV13	TRBJ2-7	CASSLGNGQGRYEQYF	TGTGCCAGCAGCTTAGGCAATGGACAGGGGCGCTACGAGCAGTACTTC
.	TRBD1	TRBV27	TRBJ2-1	CASSITGGLNNEQFF	TGTGCCAGCTCTATAACAGGGGGCTTGAACAATGAGCAGTTCTTC
.	.	TRBV27	TRBJ2-1	CASSLRGYNEQFF	TGTGCCAGCAGTTTACGGGGGTACAATGAGCAGTTCTTC
.	.	TRBV19	TRBJ2-7	CASSSGWSYEQYF	TGTGCCAGTAGTTCAGGGTGGTCCTACGAGCAGTACTTC
.	.	TRBV29-1	TRBJ2-7	CSFFGGEGRSREQYF	TGCAGCTTTTTCGGGGGTGAGGGACGTTCTCGCGAGCAGTACTTC
once	TRBD2	TRBV27	TRBJ2-7	CASSLYGTSGSTLYEQYF	TGTGCCAGCAGTCTTTACGGGACTAGCGGGAGTACCCTTTACGAGCAGTACTTC
.	.	TRBV5-1	TRBJ2-7	CASSVLKTGWSYEQYF	TGCGCCAGCAGCGTGCTGAAGACAGGTTGGTCCTACGAGCAGTACTTC
.	.	TRBV7-9	TRBJ2-1	CASSSALRVGEQFF	TGTGCCAGCAGCTCAGCTTTGAGGGTAGGTGAGCAGTTCTTC
.	.	TRBV27	TRBJ1-1	CASSLQGTEAFF	TGTGCCAGCAGTCTTCAGGGCACTGAAGCTTTCTTT
few	.	TRBV25-1	TRBJ2-3	CASSEPHRAEDTQYF	TGTGCCAGCAGTGAACCGCACAGGGCGGAAGATACGCAGTATTTT
.	TRBD1	TRBV2	TRBJ2-7	CASSEEGAALPGNEQYF	TGTGCCAGCAGTGAAGAGGGGGCGGCACTGCCCGGGAACGAGCAGTACTTC
.	.	TRBV4-1	TRBJ2-3	CASSQDFWGTTNTQYF	TGCGCCAGCAGCCAAGATTTTTGGGGCACGACCAATACGCAGTATTTT
.	TRBD1	TRBV5-4	TRBJ2-7	CASSRSTGGKLYEQYF	TGTGCCAGCAGCCGTTCTACAGGGGGCAAGTTGTACGAGCAGTACTTC
.	.	TRBV6-6	TRBJ1-5	CASSPQGGNQPQHF	TGTGCCAGCAGCCCCCAGGGTGGGAATCAGCCCCAGCATTTT